Below are 27 T cell receptor beta chains sequenced from a single sample in a study of blood T cell repertoires in COVID-19. The data were produced by immunoSEQ multiplex PCR, yet TCRdb's version contains in-frame clones alone and is incomplete. The sample lists roughly 320,000 clones; 85% to 90% were seen once. The material sequenced was PBMCs or T cells enriched from blood (not recorded which). The receptors here all came from a young man who had recovered from COVID-19.

The rearrangement joins TRBV6-5 to TRBJ2-7; a weak D match, TRBD2 (6 bases). Trimming pared 7 bases from V and 2 bases from J, leaving 12 bases between. The length of the CDR3 is 13 residues. Germline CDR1 MNHEY, CDR2 SVGAGI. CDR3 bases: TGTGCCAGCAAGGGGACTCCCGCCTACGAGCAGTACTTC. Residues: CASKGTPAYEQYF.

This chain links TRBV24-1 with TRBJ1-2; the D gene is possibly TRBD1 (5 bases). The CDR3 extends over 13 amino acids. Germline CDR1 KGHDR, CDR2 SFDVKD. V lost 0 bases, J lost 10 bases, and 11 bases lay in between. CDR3 in DNA: TGTGCCACCAGTGATTTGCTGGGGGGACTCTACACCTTC. Its protein product is CATSDLLGGLYTF.

The chain employs TRBV5-1 and TRBJ2-4; D is unclear. V lost 1 base to trimming and J lost 1 base, with 12 bases between them. Per the germline V gene, CDR1 is SGHRS and CDR2 is YFSETQ. The CDR3 has 16 amino acids. This CDR3 reads CASSLNLDLAKNIQYF. CDR3 DNA: TGCGCCAGCAGCTTGAACCTAGACTTGGCCAAAAACATTCAGTACTTC. Based on the CDR3 plus reference TRBV5-1 and TRBJ2-4, the full variable domain is KAGVTQTPRYLIKTRGQQVTLSCSPISGHRSVSWYQQTPGQGLQFLFEYFSETQRNKGNFPGRFSGRQFSNSRSEMNVSTLELGDSALYLCASSLNLDLAKNIQYFGAGTRLSVL.

The chain combines TRBV11-3 with TRBJ2-7, with TRBD1 matching 8 bases. V trimming: 5 bases; J trimming: 0 bases; junction bases outside the gene matches: 3. The germline gives CDR1 SGHNT, CDR2 YENEEA. This CDR3 contains 14 residues. DNA of the CDR3: TGTGCCAGCAGCCCGGACAGGGCCTCCTACGAGCAGTACTTC. Protein product: CASSPDRASYEQYF. The whole variable domain, filled in from reference TRBV11-3 and TRBJ2-7, reads EAGVVQSPRYKIIEKKQPVAFWCNPISGHNTLYWYLQNLGQGPELLIRYENEEAVDDSQLPKDRFSAERLKGVDSTLKIQPAELGDSAVYLCASSPDRASYEQYFGPGTRLTVT.

A single count supports this clone. This chain joins TRBV15 and TRBJ2-5; D is undetermined. Germline V gives CDR1 LNHNV, CDR2 YYDKDF (reference sequence). The CDR3 covers 17 residues. V was trimmed by 0 bases and J by 0 bases, leaving 14 bases between them. CDR3 region: CATSRDPLWRNQETQYF. The CDR3 DNA reads TGTGCCACCAGCAGAGATCCCCTTTGGCGGAACCAAGAGACCCAGTACTTC. Combining the CDR3 with reference TRBV15 and TRBJ2-5 gives the whole variable domain DAMVIQNPRYQVTQFGKPVTLSCSQTLNHNVMYWYQQKSSQAPKLLFHYYDKDFNNEADTPDNFQSRRPNTSFCFLDIRSPGLGDTAMYLCATSRDPLWRNQETQYFGPGTRLLVL.

J is TRBJ1-2 and V is TRBV2; tentatively, D is TRBD1 (6 bases). Trimming removed 7 bases from V and 5 bases from J, with 11 bases in between. The CDR3 totals 12 residues. Germline V gives CDR1 SNHLY, CDR2 FYNNEI. The CDR3 DNA reads TGTGCCAGCACCGCAGGGGCTTATGGCTACACCTTC. Amino acids: CASTAGAYGYTF.

This sequence joins TRBV7-9 and TRBJ2-5; D might be TRBD2 (6 bases). Trimming took off 5 bases at V and 2 bases at J, with 15 bases between the two ends. The V gene's germline CDR1 is SEHNR and CDR2 FQNEAQ (reference sequence). The CDR3 consists of 15 residues. DNA of the CDR3: TGTGCCAGCAGCGCCGCCGGGAGAGAACAAGAGACCCAGTACTTC. Its protein product is CASSAAGREQETQYF.

The chain joins TRBV7-2 to TRBJ2-2, with 8 bases identical to TRBD2. Germline CDR1 reads SGHTA; CDR2 reads FQGNSA. The CDR3 runs to 14 residues. The ends lost 5 bases at V and 5 bases at J; junction bases unmatched: 4. The CDR3 sequence is CASSHLAGTGELFF. CDR3 coding DNA: TGTGCCAGCAGCCATCTAGCGGGTACCGGGGAGCTGTTTTTT. The full variable domain, with the rest looked up from reference TRBV7-2 and TRBJ2-2, is GAGVSQSPSNKVTEKGKDVELRCDPISGHTALYWYRQSLGQGLEFLIYFQGNSAPDKSGLPSDRFSAERTGGSVSTLTIQRTQQEDSAVYLCASSHLAGTGELFFGEGSRLTVL.

V usage is TRBV11-2 and J usage is TRBJ2-7, with a weak D call TRBD2 (7 bases). CDR3 length: 17 amino acids. V was trimmed by 5 bases and J by 1 base, leaving 21 bases between them. Germline CDR1 is SGHAT and CDR2 is FQNNGV. Written as DNA, the CDR3 is TGTGCCAGCAGCCCACCCGGGGGGCGCGTAAAATCCTACGAGCAGTACTTC. It specifies CASSPPGGRVKSYEQYF.

The rearrangement joins TRBV7-9 to TRBJ2-3; 10 nucleotides align to TRBD1. J was trimmed by 0 bases and V by 5 bases; bases with no gene match: 14. The CDR3 runs 19 residues. Germline lookup yields CDR1 SEHNR and CDR2 FQNEAQ (reference sequence). The CDR3: CASSNLPGQGIFSTDTQYF. The CDR3 coding sequence is TGTGCCAGCAGCAATCTACCGGGACAGGGGATTTTCAGCACAGATACGCAGTATTTT.

The rearrangement links TRBV4-1 to TRBJ2-5; the match to TRBD2 covers 7 bases. V gave up 6 bases and J gave up 8 bases; unmatched junction bases: 3. Germline V gene data show CDR1 as MGHRA and CDR2 as YSYEKL. The CDR3 loop spans 11 amino acids. The CDR3 loop reads CASRQRETQYF. The DNA for the CDR3 is TGCGCCAGCAGGCAGCGGGAAACCCAGTACTTC.

The rearrangement joins TRBV28 to TRBJ1-3; D is undetermined. The germline gives CDR1 MDHEN, CDR2 SYDVKM. V lost 7 bases and J 0 bases, leaving 13 bases between the germline ends. CDR3 length equals 15 residues. CDR3 DNA sequence: TGTGCCAGCAAGGTCCCCGGGAGCTCTGGAAACACCATATATTTT. Residues: CASKVPGSSGNTIYF.

This rearrangement joins TRBV24-1 to TRBJ2-2, with a possible D match to TRBD1 (5 bases). Trimming left V 4 bases short and J 4 bases short, with 15 bases between. The germline V gene encodes CDR1 KGHDR and CDR2 SFDVKD. The CDR3 totals 16 residues. The CDR3 loop is CATSEPQGAATGELFF. The CDR3 DNA reads as TGTGCCACCAGTGAGCCTCAGGGCGCGGCCACCGGGGAGCTGTTTTTT.

This rearrangement joins TRBV5-1 to TRBJ2-7; perhaps TRBD1 as D (5 bases). The length of the CDR3 is 12 residues. V was shortened by 3 bases and J by 4 bases, with 8 bases between the two germline ends. From germline, CDR1 is SGHRS and CDR2 YFSETQ. CDR3 sequence: CASSSPGYEQYF. Here the CDR3 DNA reads TGCGCCAGCAGCTCCCCAGGGTACGAGCAGTACTTC.

V usage is TRBV4-1 and J usage is TRBJ1-3, with 8 positions matching TRBD1. There are 16 residues in the CDR3. The germline CDR1 and CDR2 sequences are MGHRA and YSYEKL. Losses at the gene ends were 1 base for V and 3 bases for J; bases not matched to a gene: 5. In nucleotides, the CDR3 is TGCGCCAGCAGCCAAGGTTCAGGGGGCTTTGGAAACACCATATATTTT. It specifies CASSQGSGGFGNTIYF.

The chain links TRBV27 to TRBJ2-3, with 8 bases fitting TRBD2. V trimming: 4 bases; J trimming: 4 bases; junction bases outside the gene matches: 10. The CDR3 contains 16 residues. CDR1 and CDR2 from the germline V gene are MNHEY and SMNVEV (reference sequence). The CDR3 reads CASSSPLAGLADTQYF. In DNA form, the CDR3 reads TGTGCCAGCAGTTCCCCCCTAGCGGGTTTGGCAGATACGCAGTATTTT.

The chain couples TRBV28 to TRBJ1-2; perhaps TRBD1 as D (5 bases). The V and J ends lost 5 bases and 1 base respectively, with 17 bases between them. The CDR3 is made up of 16 amino acids. Germline values: CDR1 MDHEN, CDR2 SYDVKM. The CDR3 is CASSTGPGGGNYGYTF. CDR3 coding DNA: TGTGCCAGCAGTACGGGACCGGGGGGAGGTAACTATGGCTACACCTTC.

The DNA for the CDR3 is TGTGCCAGCAGCTTGTTATCACTAGCGCGTCCCGTGGCCCAGTACTTC. Translated, it gives CASSLLSLARPVAQYF. The J gene is TRBJ2-5, the V gene TRBV5-5, with 7 positions matching TRBD2. The CDR3 runs to 16 residues. V gave up 1 base and J gave up 9 bases; unmatched junction bases: 15. CDR1 is SGHKS and CDR2 is YYEKEE in the germline V gene (reference sequence).

The chain recombines TRBV19 with TRBJ2-1; 12 positions agree with TRBD2. Germline V CDR1 and CDR2: LNHDA, SQIVND (reference sequence). V lost 6 bases and J lost 6; bases outside the gene matches: 6. CDR3 length: 15 residues. CDR3 protein: CASRYETSGSNEQFF. In nucleotides, the CDR3 is TGTGCCAGTAGGTACGAGACTAGCGGGAGCAATGAGCAGTTCTTC.

This clone appeared once. The J gene is TRBJ2-7, the V gene TRBV6-5; 8 bases are shared with TRBD2. Trimming removed 6 bases from V and 3 bases from J; junction bases left unmatched: 10. This CDR3 region has 15 residues. From germline, CDR1 is MNHEY and CDR2 SVGAGI. CDR3 sequence reads: CASSLSGTRYYEQYF. CDR3 nucleotides: TGTGCCAGCAGCCTCTCTGGGACTAGATACTACGAGCAGTACTTC.

This clone was seen only a few times. DNA for the CDR3: TGTGCCAGCAGGGGCGGGACAGCCTTTTATGGCTACACCTTC. The encoded protein is CASRGGTAFYGYTF. The gene calls are TRBV7-9 and TRBJ1-2, with 7 bases lining up with TRBD1. This CDR3 has 14 residues. Germline V lookup: CDR1 SEHNR, CDR2 FQNEAQ (reference sequence). Trimming removed 6 bases from V and 5 bases from J; junction bases left unmatched: 9.

This clone occurred once. V and J are TRBV19 and TRBJ2-2; D is perhaps TRBD2 (6 bases). Germline V gene sequence: CDR1 LNHDA, CDR2 SQIVND (reference sequence). V was pared by 6 bases and J by 4 bases, with 15 bases between. The CDR3 has 15 residues. As DNA, the CDR3 is TGTGCCAGTAGCCCAAGGGACGGGGGCACCGGGGAGCTGTTTTTT. Translating gives CASSPRDGGTGELFF. Filled out from reference TRBV19 and TRBJ2-2, the complete variable domain reads DGGITQSPKYLFRKEGQNVTLSCEQNLNHDAMYWYRQDPGQGLRLIYYSQIVNDFQKGDIAEGYSVSREKKESFPLTVTSAQKNPTAFYLCASSPRDGGTGELFFGEGSRLTVL.

The chain joins TRBV28 to TRBJ2-7; D is perhaps TRBD1 (5 bases). The germline CDR1 and CDR2 sequences are MDHEN and SYDVKM. This CDR3 contains 15 residues. The ends were cut back, 2 bases at V and 3 bases at J, with 14 bases in the middle. CDR3 sequence reads: CASSLPPGHSYEQYF. In nucleotides, the CDR3 is TGTGCCAGCAGTTTACCCCCCGGACATAGCTACGAGCAGTACTTC. The whole variable domain, remainder taken from reference TRBV28 and TRBJ2-7, is DVKVTQSSRYLVKRTGEKVFLECVQDMDHENMFWYRQDPGLGLRLIYFSYDVKMKEKGDIPEGYSVSREKKERFSLILESASTNQTSMYLCASSLPPGHSYEQYFGPGTRLTVT.

Comment on this clone: Other nucleotide sequences from this sample produce the same CDR3. V usage is TRBV5-1 and J usage is TRBJ1-1; D gene unclear. Trimming removed 1 base from V and 0 bases from J, with 13 bases in between. The CDR3 runs to 16 residues. CDR1 is SGHRS and CDR2 is YFSETQ in the germline V gene. The CDR3 loop is CASSLFIGGMNTEAFF. The CDR3 nucleotides are TGCGCCAGCAGCTTGTTCATCGGAGGGATGAACACTGAAGCTTTCTTT.

CDR3 amino acids: CASPKGEGKASGANVLTF. DNA of the CDR3: TGTGCCAGCCCTAAGGGTGAGGGTAAGGCAAGTGGGGCCAACGTCCTGACTTTC. J is TRBJ2-6 and V is TRBV7-8, with a tentative D call TRBD2 (5 bases). V lost 8 bases and J lost 3, with 23 bases in between. The CDR3 extends over 18 amino acids. CDR1 and CDR2 from the germline V gene are SGHVS and FQNEAQ.

V usage is TRBV27 and J usage is TRBJ2-7; 11 bases fit TRBD1. Looked up from germline, CDR1 is MNHEY and CDR2 is SMNVEV (reference sequence). V shed 5 bases and J 2 bases; nucleotides not matched to a gene: 5. The CDR3 runs 15 residues. In DNA form, the CDR3 reads TGTGCCAGCAGTCCCCTGGGACAGGGGGCCTACGAGCAGTACTTC. Amino acids: CASSPLGQGAYEQYF.

The chain employs TRBV6-1 and TRBJ2-1, with a tentative D call TRBD2 (5 bases). The CDR3 is 17 residues long. The V end was cut by 0 bases, the J end by 4 bases, with 16 bases between. CDR1 is MNHNS and CDR2 is SASEGT in the germline V gene. The CDR3: CASSEALLIASYNEQFF. As DNA, the CDR3 is TGTGCCAGCAGTGAAGCGCTTCTGATAGCGAGTTACAATGAGCAGTTCTTC.